The next 7 T cell receptor beta chains were all read from a single sample in a study of blood T cell repertoires in COVID-19. Some clones are missing from TCRdb's copy, which holds only in-frame ones; the method was immunoSEQ multiplex PCR. Of more than 100,000 clones in the sample, approximately 90% are singletons; the top ten hold 2.5% to 3.5%. The source material was peripheral blood. These receptors originate from a man between 50 and 59 years old in a cohort sampled during active COVID-19.

This chain connects TRBV28 to TRBJ2-6; TRBD2 matches at 12 bases. CDR1 is MDHEN and CDR2 is SYDVKM in the germline V gene. CDR3 length: 19 residues. V gave up 3 bases and J gave up 2 bases; unmatched junction bases: 8. The CDR3 DNA reads as TGTGCCAGCAGTTTCCTAGCGGGGGGGTTCCTTACTGGGGCCAACGTCCTGACTTTC. Protein sequence: CASSFLAGGFLTGANVLTF. Full variable domain (remainder filled in from reference TRBV28 and TRBJ2-6): DVKVTQSSRYLVKRTGEKVFLECVQDMDHENMFWYRQDPGLGLRLIYFSYDVKMKEKGDIPEGYSVSREKKERFSLILESASTNQTSMYLCASSFLAGGFLTGANVLTFGAGSRLTVL.

The chain joins TRBV5-4 to TRBJ1-2, with D maybe TRBD1 (5 bases). The V gene's germline CDR1 is SGHNT and CDR2 YYREEE (reference sequence). This CDR3 contains 15 residues. V was shortened by 3 bases and J by 5 bases, with 17 bases between the two germline ends. The CDR3 DNA is TGTGCCAGCAGCTCCGGCGAATCGGGGGGGTATGGCTACACCTTC. Amino acids: CASSSGESGGYGYTF.

The chain recombines TRBV19 with TRBJ1-6, with 7 bases aligning to TRBD1. Germline loops: CDR1 LNHDA, CDR2 SQIVND (reference sequence). This CDR3 region has 16 residues. The V and J ends lost 5 bases and 0 bases, in that order; junction bases with no gene match: 4. This CDR3 is CASSRQGSSYNSPLHF. The CDR3 DNA reads TGTGCCAGTAGTCGACAGGGAAGCTCCTATAATTCACCCCTCCACTTT.

As concerns this clone: Other DNA sequences in the same sample also yield this CDR3. The chain combines TRBV11-3 with TRBJ1-1, with a possible D match to TRBD1 (5 bases). Between the trimmed V and J ends, which lost 1 base and 1 base, there was a span of 7 bases. The CDR3 loop spans 14 amino acids. The V gene's germline CDR1 is SGHNT and CDR2 YENEEA. The CDR3: CASSLGRANTEAFF. The CDR3, as DNA: TGTGCCAGCAGCTTAGGCAGGGCGAACACTGAAGCTTTCTTT.

This clone has more than one count but fewer than ten. V is TRBV7-2 and J is TRBJ2-5, with D perhaps matching TRBD1 (5 bases). Germline V gives CDR1 SGHTA, CDR2 FQGNSA. The CDR3 totals 13 residues. V was cut by 2 bases and J by 5 bases, with 9 bases left in between. The CDR3 loop is CASSLPGWETQYF. The DNA for the CDR3 is TGTGCCAGCAGCTTACCAGGGTGGGAGACCCAGTACTTC.

The chain is built from TRBV7-9 and TRBJ2-1; 11 bases are shared with TRBD2. The junction had 3 bases not matched to a gene; V was cut back by 5 bases and J by 3 bases. Per the germline V gene, CDR1 is SEHNR and CDR2 is FQNEAQ (reference sequence). CDR3 length equals 15 residues. Written as DNA, the CDR3 is TGTGCCAGCAGCCCTAGCGGGGGGTTCTACAATGAGCAGTTCTTC. Translated, it gives CASSPSGGFYNEQFF. Filled out from reference TRBV7-9 and TRBJ2-1, the complete variable domain reads DTGVSQNPRHKITKRGQNVTFRCDPISEHNRLYWYRQTLGQGPEFLTYFQNEAQLEKSRLLSDRFSAERPKGSFSTLEIQRTEQGDSAMYLCASSPSGGFYNEQFFGPGTRLTVL.

The chain carries TRBV2 and TRBJ1-1; maybe TRBD1 (6 bases). Germline values: CDR1 SNHLY, CDR2 FYNNEI. This CDR3 region has 14 residues. Trimming took off 4 bases at V and 4 bases at J, with 13 bases between the two ends. The CDR3 DNA reads as TGTGCCAGCAGTGTTTTACCGACAGGCACTGAAGCTTTCTTT. Amino acids: CASSVLPTGTEAFF.